This TCR beta chain comes out of a study of blood T cell repertoires in COVID-19. In the study overall: Donors in the United States, Italy and Spain gave samples during acute or convalescent COVID-19. Sample material is recorded as cDNA or gDNA derived from T cells, B-cell-depleted T cells, or PBMCs.

How the authors handled the data: The assay estimated nucleated cells by amplifying reference gene primers. This table comes from immunoSEQ multiplex PCR, and its TCRdb copy is limited to in-frame clones, with some not included. That table gives V, J and clone size, and the DNA gave D and trimming. Here the sample spans some 150,000 clones, around nine tenths being singletons. Germline V gene lookup returns CDR1 LNHDA and CDR2 SQIVND (reference sequence). The CDR3 extends over 17 amino acids. V was pared by 3 bases and J by 4 bases, with 21 bases between. The specimen was peripheral blood. The TCR sequence derives from a woman in her 50s with active or convalescent COVID-19. The V call is TRBV19, the J call TRBJ1-2; D is unresolved. CDR3 amino acids: CASSIPLFGPRGYGYTF. The CDR3 coding sequence is TGTGCCAGTAGTATCCCCTTATTCGGGCCGCGGGGCTATGGCTACACCTTC.